This T cell receptor (beta chain) appears in the sequencing data of a study of identical twins. General study points: There is a chance that invariant MAIT and iNKT cells partially muddied zero-insertion analyses. Recombination models fit unrelated individuals' TCR alpha sharing but underestimated twins'.

CDR1 and CDR2 (germline): SGHRS, YFSETQ. The CDR3 runs 14 residues. With 6 bases removed from V and 3 bases from J, the gap between germline ends came to 16 bases. As for this clonotype: The antigen remains undetermined.

MiXCR was run by TCRdb on the 5' RACE reads, yielding one entry per CDR3 protein. This sample has around 200,000 distinct CDR3 sequences, with 9.4% found just once. The sample was memory (CD45RO+) T cells sorted from blood. The TCR was taken from a woman aged 18-29 years in good health. The V call is TRBV5-1, the J call TRBJ2-7; D is perhaps TRBD1 or TRBD2 (5 bases each). The CDR3 DNA sequence: TGCGCCAGCACCTCCGGGGCAATAGGCTACGAGCAGTACTTC. Protein sequence: CASTSGAIGYEQYF.